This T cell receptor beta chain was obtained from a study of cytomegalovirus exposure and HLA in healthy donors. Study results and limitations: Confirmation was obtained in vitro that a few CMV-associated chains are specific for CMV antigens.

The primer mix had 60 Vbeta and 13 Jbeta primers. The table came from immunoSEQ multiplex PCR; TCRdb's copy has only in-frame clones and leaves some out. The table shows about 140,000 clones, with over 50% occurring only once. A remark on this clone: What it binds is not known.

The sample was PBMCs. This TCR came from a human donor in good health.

The CDR3, as DNA: TGTGCCAGCGGCGTAGCGGGAGGGCCTCAAGAGACCCAGTACTTC. It specifies CASGVAGGPQETQYF. The chain joins TRBV7-6 to TRBJ2-5; TRBD2 matches at 11 bases. Losses at the gene ends were 8 bases for V and 2 bases for J; bases not matched to a gene: 7. CDR1 is SGHVS and CDR2 is FNYEAQ in the germline V gene. This CDR3 is built from 15 residues.